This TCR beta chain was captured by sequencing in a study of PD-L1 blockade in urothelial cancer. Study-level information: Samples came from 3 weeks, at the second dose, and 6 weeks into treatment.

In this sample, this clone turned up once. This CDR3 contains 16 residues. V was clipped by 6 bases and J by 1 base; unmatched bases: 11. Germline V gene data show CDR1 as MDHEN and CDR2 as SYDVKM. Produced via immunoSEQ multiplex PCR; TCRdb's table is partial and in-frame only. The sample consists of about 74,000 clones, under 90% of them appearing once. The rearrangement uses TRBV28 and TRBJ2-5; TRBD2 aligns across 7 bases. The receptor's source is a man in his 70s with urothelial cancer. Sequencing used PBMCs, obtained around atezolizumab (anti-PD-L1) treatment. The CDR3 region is CASSSPAGGIQETQYF. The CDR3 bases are TGTGCCAGCAGCTCCCCTGCCGGGGGGATCCAAGAGACCCAGTACTTC.